This TCR beta chain is from a study of T cells in Graves' hyperthyroidism and ophthalmopathy. The germline V gene has CDR1 SGDLS and CDR2 YYNGEE. This CDR3 is built from 17 residues. With V trimmed by 4 bases and J by 1 base, 4 bases remained unmatched. Ophthalmopathy patients had Clinical Activity Score at least 3, NOSPECS grade at least 4, duration under 3 months. TCR beta CDR3 regions were amplified from RNA. HTBI primers were used for first-round RT-PCR of the TCR CDR3. TCRdb ran MiXCR on the multiplex PCR reads and lists one entry per CDR3 protein. The profile shows hundreds of thousands of distinct CDR3 sequences, approximately 15% of them singletons.

The TCR comes from a woman in her fifties or sixties with Graves' ophthalmopathy. The sample was blood. The rearrangement joins TRBV9 to TRBJ2-1; 14 bases align to TRBD2. CDR3 DNA: TGTGCCAGCAGCATAAGGACTAGCGGGAGGTCCTACAATGAGCAGTTCTTC. The encoded protein is CASSIRTSGRSYNEQFF.